These T cell receptor beta chains were read from a single sample in a study of monozygotic twins with inflammatory bowel disease. TCRdb derives one entry per CDR3 protein from the 5' RACE reads, leaving out DNA. This sample's table reports about 300,000 distinct CDR3 sequences. Sequenced material: blood. The source of these receptors is a human donor with ulcerative colitis or Crohn's disease, or a healthy co-twin of an affected twin (not recorded which). Each CDR3 is given with its conserved first and last residue.

v_call	j_call	cdr3_aa
TRBV7-3	TRBJ2-1	CASSLFDRSYNEQFF
TRBV27	TRBJ2-5	CASRPQGVQETQYF
TRBV19	TRBJ2-1	CASCRLAGTNNEQFF
TRBV28	TRBJ2-7	CASDTPGDPVSGYSSYEQYF
TRBV30	TRBJ2-1	CAWALQGPNEQFF
TRBV6-1	TRBJ2-7	CASRRPTGSNEQYF
TRBV29-1	TRBJ1-2	CSARGDYGYTF
TRBV12-3/TRBV12-4	TRBJ1-4	CASSREFGEKLFF
TRBV5-1	TRBJ2-1	CASSRKKAEEVLSSSYNEQFF
TRBV6-2/TRBV6-3	TRBJ2-1	CASSPSTSRSSYNEQFF
TRBV5-1	TRBJ1-5	CATSLILENQPQHF
TRBV24-1	TRBJ2-7	CATSDGSGTALQYF
TRBV6-2/TRBV6-3	TRBJ2-1	CASSYSTARRNEQFF
TRBV20-1	TRBJ1-6	CSARLDRQANSPLHF
TRBV5-5	TRBJ2-1	CASSLLAGLQFF
TRBV16	TRBJ1-4	CASSLDRVRGERLFF
TRBV6-1	TRBJ1-1	CASPRGGRLNTEAFF
TRBV20-1	TRBJ1-3	CSASPTPVSGNTIYF
TRBV6-5	TRBJ1-5	CASSYSSRQGAHWQPQHF
TRBV10-3	TRBJ1-3	CAISESPQGAGNTIYF
TRBV2	TRBJ2-7	CASTIPPSYEQYF
TRBV5-1	TRBJ2-5	CASSFSGTLQETQYF
TRBV2	TRBJ1-1	CASRYRVEAFF
TRBV12-3/TRBV12-4	TRBJ1-2	CASSTDGGYGYTF
TRBV6-6	TRBJ2-7	CASSPTGGLYEQYF
TRBV18	TRBJ2-1	CASSAIGQTYNEQFF
TRBV7-9	TRBJ2-1	CASSSRLLISDEQFF
TRBV5-5	TRBJ2-1	CASSLFGDSYNEQFF
TRBV7-2	TRBJ2-1	CASSPRDSAYNEQFF
TRBV5-1	TRBJ2-7	CASSSLQGSLTYEQYF
TRBV19	TRBJ2-1	CASSMASPLAAWRFF
TRBV7-7	TRBJ2-2	CASILESRGIGELFF
TRBV5-1	TRBJ1-2	CASSLASYEGHSGGYTF
TRBV6-1	TRBJ2-7	CASTRTTGTKTYEQYF
TRBV9	TRBJ2-7	CASSVEGTATYEQYF
TRBV20-1	TRBJ1-1	CSAFRGLGTEAFF
TRBV6-1	TRBJ2-7	CASSTGGDLRSFEQYF
TRBV20-1	TRBJ1-6	CSAPGTGGRSPLHF
TRBV12-3/TRBV12-4	TRBJ2-7	CASAAGTDYEQYF
TRBV2	TRBJ2-5	CASRRTGLNGETQYF
TRBV24-1	TRBJ1-5	CATAGGTASSNQPQHF
TRBV5-1	TRBJ2-2	CASSLRTGGPGELFF
TRBV6-1	TRBJ1-5	CASSLPWGNQPQHF
TRBV11-3	TRBJ2-1	CASSLRPAGGHEQFF
TRBV5-1	TRBJ1-5	CASSPGTGTNQPQHF
TRBV2	TRBJ2-1	CASGSGSYEQFF
TRBV7-3	TRBJ2-7	CASSQSHNSYEQYF
TRBV5-4	TRBJ2-7	CASSFVAHRITYEQYF
TRBV7-9	TRBJ2-1	CASSLSSGSFYEQFF
TRBV24-1	TRBJ2-7	CATSPRASPYEQYF
TRBV5-6	TRBJ1-1	CASSPSMYRATGSTEAFF